The entry below describes one T cell receptor beta chain. Germline assignment: CDR1 SGDLS and CDR2 YYNGEE. CDR3 size: 15 residues. Only in-frame clones appear in the TCRdb table, and some are missing; sequencing was by immunoSEQ multiplex PCR. The sample holds fewer than 65,000 clones, approximately 91% seen once. These data belong to a study of OX40 agonist ivuxolimab in advanced cancers. In the study overall: Three patients got partial responses; one had hepatocellular carcinoma and two had cutaneous melanoma.

This TCR came from an adult with an advanced solid tumor such as melanoma, head and neck, liver or kidney cancer. The starting material was CD4+ or CD8+ T cells sorted from blood, obtained in a trial of the OX40 agonist ivuxolimab. The rearrangement links TRBV9 to TRBJ2-5, with 9 bases that match TRBD2. The J call may be wrong; the DNA end is better matched by TRBJ2-7. DNA for the CDR3: TGTGCCAGCAGCGTGGCTAGCGGGGATAGATACGAGCAGTACTTC. Encoded protein: CASSVASGDRYEQYF.